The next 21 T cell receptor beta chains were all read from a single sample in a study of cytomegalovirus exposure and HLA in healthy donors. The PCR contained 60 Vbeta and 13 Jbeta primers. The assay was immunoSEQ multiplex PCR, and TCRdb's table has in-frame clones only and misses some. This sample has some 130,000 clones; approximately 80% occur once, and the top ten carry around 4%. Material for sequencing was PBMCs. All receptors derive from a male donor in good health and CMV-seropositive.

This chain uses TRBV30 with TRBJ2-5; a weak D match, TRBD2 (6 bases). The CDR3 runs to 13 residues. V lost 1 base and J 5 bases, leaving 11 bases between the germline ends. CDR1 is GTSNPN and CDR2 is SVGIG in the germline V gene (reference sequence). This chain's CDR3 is CAWSATSMETQYF. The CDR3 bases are TGTGCCTGGAGTGCTACTAGCATGGAGACCCAGTACTTC.

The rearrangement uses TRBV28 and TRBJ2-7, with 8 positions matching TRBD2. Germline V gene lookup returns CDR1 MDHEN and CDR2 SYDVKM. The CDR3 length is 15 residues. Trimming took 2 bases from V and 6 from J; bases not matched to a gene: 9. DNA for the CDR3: TGTGCCAGCAGTTTACTAACTAGCGGAAACGGCGAGCAGTACTTC. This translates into CASSLLTSGNGEQYF.

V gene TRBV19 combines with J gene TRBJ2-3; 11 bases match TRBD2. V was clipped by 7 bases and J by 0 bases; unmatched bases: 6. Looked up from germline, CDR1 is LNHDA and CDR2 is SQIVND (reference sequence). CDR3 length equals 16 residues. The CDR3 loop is CASTPGTSGSTDTQYF. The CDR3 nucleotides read TGTGCCAGTACCCCCGGGACTAGCGGTAGCACAGATACGCAGTATTTT.

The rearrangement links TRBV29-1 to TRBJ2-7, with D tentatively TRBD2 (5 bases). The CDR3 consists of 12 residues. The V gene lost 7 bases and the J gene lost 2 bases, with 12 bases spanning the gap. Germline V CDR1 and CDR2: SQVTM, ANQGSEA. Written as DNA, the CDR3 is TGCAGCGCTTCGACGGGAACCTACGAGCAGTACTTC. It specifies CSASTGTYEQYF.

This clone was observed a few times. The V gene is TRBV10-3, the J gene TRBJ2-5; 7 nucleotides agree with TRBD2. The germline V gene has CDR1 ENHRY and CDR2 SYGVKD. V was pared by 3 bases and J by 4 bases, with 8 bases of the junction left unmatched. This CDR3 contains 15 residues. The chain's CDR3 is CAISDEGGPIETQYF. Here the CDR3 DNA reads TGTGCCATCAGTGACGAGGGAGGGCCGATAGAGACCCAGTACTTC.

CDR3 sequence reads: CASSQGVLIDYGYTF. As DNA, the CDR3 is TGCGCCAGCAGCCAAGGAGTTTTGATCGACTATGGCTACACCTTC. The V and J genes are TRBV4-1 and TRBJ1-2; D gene uncertain. V was trimmed by 1 base and J by 3 bases, leaving 12 bases between them. In germline, CDR1 is MGHRA, CDR2 YSYEKL. This CDR3 has 15 residues.

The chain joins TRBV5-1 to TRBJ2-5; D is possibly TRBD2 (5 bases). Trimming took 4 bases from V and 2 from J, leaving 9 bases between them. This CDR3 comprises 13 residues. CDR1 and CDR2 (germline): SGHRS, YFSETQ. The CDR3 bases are TGCGCCAGCAGCCCGGACTTTCAAGAGACCCAGTACTTC. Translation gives CASSPDFQETQYF.

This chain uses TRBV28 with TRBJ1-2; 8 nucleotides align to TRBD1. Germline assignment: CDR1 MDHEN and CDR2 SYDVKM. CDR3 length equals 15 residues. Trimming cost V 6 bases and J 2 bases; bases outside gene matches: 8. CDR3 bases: TGTGCCAGCAGCCCGCGGGACAGGCGGAACTATGGCTACACCTTC. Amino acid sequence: CASSPRDRRNYGYTF.

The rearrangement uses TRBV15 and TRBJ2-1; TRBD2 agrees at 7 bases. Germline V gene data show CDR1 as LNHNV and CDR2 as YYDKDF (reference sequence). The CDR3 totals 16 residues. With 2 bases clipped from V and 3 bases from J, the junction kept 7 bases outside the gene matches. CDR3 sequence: CATSRSRVAGYNEQFF. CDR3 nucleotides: TGTGCCACCAGCAGATCCAGGGTAGCGGGCTACAATGAGCAGTTCTTC.

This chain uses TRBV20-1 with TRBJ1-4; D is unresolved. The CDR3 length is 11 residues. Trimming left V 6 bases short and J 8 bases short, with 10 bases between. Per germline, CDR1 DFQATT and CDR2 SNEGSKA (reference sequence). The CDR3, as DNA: TGCAGTGCCCTCCGGTTGGAAAAACTGTTTTTT. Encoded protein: CSALRLEKLFF.

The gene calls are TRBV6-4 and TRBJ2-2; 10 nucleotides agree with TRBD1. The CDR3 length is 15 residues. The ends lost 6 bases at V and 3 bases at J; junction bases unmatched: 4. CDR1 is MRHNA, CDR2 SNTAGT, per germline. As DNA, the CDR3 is TGTGCCAGCAGCCTCGGGACAGGGGACACCGGGGAGCTGTTTTTT. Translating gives CASSLGTGDTGELFF.

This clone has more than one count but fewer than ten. CDR3 DNA sequence: TGTGCCAGCAGCTCCTATGCGTCCTACGAGCAGTACTTC. Translating it yields CASSSYASYEQYF. V and J are TRBV7-6 and TRBJ2-7; the D is unclear. The CDR3 has 13 amino acids. The V gene's germline CDR1 is SGHVS and CDR2 FNYEAQ. V lost 4 bases and J 1 base, leaving 8 bases between the germline ends.

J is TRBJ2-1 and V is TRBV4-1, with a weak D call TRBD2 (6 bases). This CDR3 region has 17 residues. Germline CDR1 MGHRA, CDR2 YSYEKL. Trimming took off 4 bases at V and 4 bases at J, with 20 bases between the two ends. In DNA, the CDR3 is TGCGCCAGCAGCCCCCCCACTGGGGGACTCCAATACAATGAGCAGTTCTTC. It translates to CASSPPTGGLQYNEQFF.

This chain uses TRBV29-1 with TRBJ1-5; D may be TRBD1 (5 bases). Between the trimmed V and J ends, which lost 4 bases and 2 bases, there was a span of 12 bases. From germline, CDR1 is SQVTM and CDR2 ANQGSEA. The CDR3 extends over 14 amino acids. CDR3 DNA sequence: TGCAGCGTTGGTGGGGGGATGGGCAATCAGCCCCAGCATTTT. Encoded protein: CSVGGGMGNQPQHF.

CDR3 sequence: CASSGQYYEQYF. CDR3 DNA sequence: TGTGCCAGCAGCGGACAGTACTACGAGCAGTACTTC. This chain connects TRBV2 to TRBJ2-7, with a weak D call TRBD1 (6 bases). In germline, CDR1 is SNHLY, CDR2 FYNNEI. Trimming pared 6 bases from V and 3 bases from J, leaving 9 bases between. This CDR3 contains 12 residues.

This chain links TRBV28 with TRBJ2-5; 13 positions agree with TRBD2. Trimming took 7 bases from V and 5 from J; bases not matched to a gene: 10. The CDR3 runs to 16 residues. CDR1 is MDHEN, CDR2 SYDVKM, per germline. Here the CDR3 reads CASNPGTSGNWETQYF. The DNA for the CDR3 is TGTGCCAGCAACCCCGGGACTAGCGGGAATTGGGAGACCCAGTACTTC.

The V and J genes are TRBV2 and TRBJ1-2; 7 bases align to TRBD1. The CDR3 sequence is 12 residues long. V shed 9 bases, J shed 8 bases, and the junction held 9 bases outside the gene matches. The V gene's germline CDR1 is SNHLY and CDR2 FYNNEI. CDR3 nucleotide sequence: TGTGCCAGGGGGACAGCGACCTTAGGCTACACCTTC. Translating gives CARGTATLGYTF.

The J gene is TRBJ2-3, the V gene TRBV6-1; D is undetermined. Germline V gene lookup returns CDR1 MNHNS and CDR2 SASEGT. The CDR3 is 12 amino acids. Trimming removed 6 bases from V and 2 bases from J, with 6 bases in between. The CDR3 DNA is TGTGCCAGCAGGGGCATCACAGATACGCAGTATTTT. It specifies CASRGITDTQYF.

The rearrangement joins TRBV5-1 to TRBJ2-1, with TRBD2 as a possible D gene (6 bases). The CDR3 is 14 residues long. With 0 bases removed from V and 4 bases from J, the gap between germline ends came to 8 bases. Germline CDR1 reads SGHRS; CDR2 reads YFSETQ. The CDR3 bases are TGCGCCAGCAGCTTGGGCGGGATTTACAATGAGCAGTTCTTC. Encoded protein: CASSLGGIYNEQFF.

CDR3 DNA: TGTGCCAGCAAGTCGGCGGGAGGGGGACCAGATACGCAGTATTTT. Translation: CASKSAGGGPDTQYF. The genes are TRBV2 and TRBJ2-3; the match to TRBD2 covers 9 bases. Trimming at V came to 7 bases and at J to 4 bases, leaving 9 bases not matched to a gene. This CDR3 is 15 amino acids long. Germline assignment: CDR1 SNHLY and CDR2 FYNNEI. The full variable domain, rest sourced from reference TRBV2 and TRBJ2-3, is EPEVTQTPSHQVTQMGQEVILRCVPISNHLYFYWYRQILGQKVEFLVSFYNNEISEKSEIFDDQFSVERPDGSNFTLKIRSTKLEDSAMYFCASKSAGGGPDTQYFGPGTRLTVL.

CDR3 sequence (DNA): TGTGCCAGCACCCCTATCTCTGGGGCCAACGTCCTGACTTTC. Its translation: CASTPISGANVLTF. The chain uses TRBV6-6 and TRBJ2-6; D is unresolved. V shed 7 bases and J shed 0 bases, with 7 bases lying between them. The CDR3 covers 14 residues. Germline values: CDR1 MNHNY, CDR2 SVGAGI (reference sequence).